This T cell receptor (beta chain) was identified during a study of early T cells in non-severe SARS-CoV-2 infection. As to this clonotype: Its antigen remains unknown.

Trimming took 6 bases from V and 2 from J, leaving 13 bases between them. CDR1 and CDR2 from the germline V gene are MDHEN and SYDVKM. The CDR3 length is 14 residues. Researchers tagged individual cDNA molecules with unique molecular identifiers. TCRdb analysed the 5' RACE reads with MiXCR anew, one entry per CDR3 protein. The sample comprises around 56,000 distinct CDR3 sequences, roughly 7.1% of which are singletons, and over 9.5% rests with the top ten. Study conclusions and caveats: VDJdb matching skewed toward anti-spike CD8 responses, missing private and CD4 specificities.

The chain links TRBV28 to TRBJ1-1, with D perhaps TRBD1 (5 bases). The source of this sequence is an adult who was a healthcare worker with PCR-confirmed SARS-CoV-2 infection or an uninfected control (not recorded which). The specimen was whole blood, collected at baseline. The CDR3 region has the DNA TGTGCCAGCAGCCAAGCGGACATAAACACTGAAGCTTTCTTT. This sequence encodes CASSQADINTEAFF. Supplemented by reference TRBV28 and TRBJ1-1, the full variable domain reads DVKVTQSSRYLVKRTGEKVFLECVQDMDHENMFWYRQDPGLGLRLIYFSYDVKMKEKGDIPEGYSVSREKKERFSLILESASTNQTSMYLCASSQADINTEAFFGQGTRLTVV.